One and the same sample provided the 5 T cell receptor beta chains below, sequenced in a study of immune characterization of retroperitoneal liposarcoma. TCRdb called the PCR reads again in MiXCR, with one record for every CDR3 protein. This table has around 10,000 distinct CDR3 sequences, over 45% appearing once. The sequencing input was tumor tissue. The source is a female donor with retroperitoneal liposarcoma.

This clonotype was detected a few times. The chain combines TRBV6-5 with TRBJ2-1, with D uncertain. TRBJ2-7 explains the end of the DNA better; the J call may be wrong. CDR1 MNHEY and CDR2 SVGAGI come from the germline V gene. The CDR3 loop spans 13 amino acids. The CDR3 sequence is CASSYGRYNEQYF. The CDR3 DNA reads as TGTGCCAGCAGTTACGGCCGCTACAATGAGCAGTACTTC.

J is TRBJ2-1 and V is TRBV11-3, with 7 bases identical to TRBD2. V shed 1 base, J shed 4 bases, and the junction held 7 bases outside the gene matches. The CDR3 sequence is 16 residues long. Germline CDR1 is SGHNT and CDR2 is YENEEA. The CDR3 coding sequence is TGTGCCAGCAGCTTAGGGGGACTACCTTCATACAATGAGCAGTTCTTC. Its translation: CASSLGGLPSYNEQFF. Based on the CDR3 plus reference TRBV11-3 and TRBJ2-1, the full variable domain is EAGVVQSPRYKIIEKKQPVAFWCNPISGHNTLYWYLQNLGQGPELLIRYENEEAVDDSQLPKDRFSAERLKGVDSTLKIQPAELGDSAVYLCASSLGGLPSYNEQFFGPGTRLTVL.

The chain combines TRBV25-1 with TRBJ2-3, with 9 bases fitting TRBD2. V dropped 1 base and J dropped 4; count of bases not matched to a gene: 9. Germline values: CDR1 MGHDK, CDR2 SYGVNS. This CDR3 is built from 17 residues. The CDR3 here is CASSESASGIRADTQYF. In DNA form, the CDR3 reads TGTGCCAGCAGTGAATCGGCTAGCGGGATTCGAGCAGATACGCAGTATTTT.

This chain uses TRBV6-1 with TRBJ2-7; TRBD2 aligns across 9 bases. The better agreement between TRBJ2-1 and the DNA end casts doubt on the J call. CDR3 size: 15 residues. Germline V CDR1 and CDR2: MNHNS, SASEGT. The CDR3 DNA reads TGTGCCAGCAGTTATTCGGCGGGAGGGCAATTCGGGCAGTTCTTC. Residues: CASSYSAGGQFGQFF.

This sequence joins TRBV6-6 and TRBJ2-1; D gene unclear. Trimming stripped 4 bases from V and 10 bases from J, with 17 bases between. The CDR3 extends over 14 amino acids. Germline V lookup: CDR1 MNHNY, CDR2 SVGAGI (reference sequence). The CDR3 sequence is CASSSGLINGEQFF. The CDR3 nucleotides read TGTGCCAGCAGTTCTGGGTTAATCAACGGCGAGCAGTTCTTC.